This is a list of T cell receptor beta chains from one sample in a study of control samples from healthy donors and cancer patients. Clones were read by immunoSEQ multiplex PCR, and TCRdb kept only the in-frame ones, dropping some. Of around 150,000 clones detected, 80% to 90% appear once; the ten largest clones hold 12%. The sequencing input was blood. All receptors derive from a young man in good health. Each CDR3 is given with its conserved first and last residue. A D gene is named only where the DNA matches it firmly. A clone size is listed for some rows: how often the clone was seen (once, few, many), or a class if it is expanded.

TRBV3-1/TRBV3-2,TRBD2,NA,TRBJ2-5,TGTGCCAGCAGCCAGGTTAGGACTAGCGGAGGGGAAGAGACCCAGTACTTC,CASSQVRTSGGEETQYF
TRBV2,NA,once,TRBJ1-2,TGTGCCAGCAGTGGAGACGTTAACTATGGCTACACCTTC,CASSGDVNYGYTF
TRBV27,NA,NA,TRBJ2-3,TGTGCCAGCAGTGCTCCCACCCGGCCAGATACGCAGTATTTT,CASSAPTRPDTQYF
TRBV7-2,TRBD2,NA,TRBJ2-5,TGTGCCAGCAGCTTAGAAATACGGGGACTAGCGGGAATGGCCCAGTACTTC,CASSLEIRGLAGMAQYF
TRBV5-4,TRBD1,NA,TRBJ1-2,TGTGCCAGCAGCTTTAAACAGGGGAGTAGAGGGGGCTACACCTTC,CASSFKQGSRGGYTF
TRBV5-4,TRBD1,NA,TRBJ2-7,TGTGCCAGCAGCTCGGGACAGGCCGTACAGACCTACGAGCAGTACTTC,CASSSGQAVQTYEQYF
TRBV27,NA,NA,TRBJ2-1,TGTGCCAGCAGTTCGGGACGGGCAAGGAATGAGCAGTTCTTC,CASSSGRARNEQFF
TRBV6-1,NA,NA,TRBJ2-5,TGTGCCAGCAGTGACCGGGGAAGTGTAAGGACCCAGTACTTC,CASSDRGSVRTQYF
TRBV3-1/TRBV3-2,NA,NA,TRBJ1-5,TGTGCCAGCAGCCCTCCGGGGGGACAGCCCCAGCATTTT,CASSPPGGQPQHF
TRBV3-1/TRBV3-2,TRBD1,few,TRBJ2-5,TGTGCCAGCAGCCCCTACAGGGGAAGTTCAGAGACCCAGTACTTC,CASSPYRGSSETQYF
TRBV5-1,NA,NA,TRBJ2-7,TGCGCCAGCAGCTCTGGACTGGGCCCCTACGAGCAGTACTTC,CASSSGLGPYEQYF
TRBV11-3,NA,NA,TRBJ2-4,TGTGCCAGCAGCTTAACCCAAGGCATTCAGTACTTC,CASSLTQGIQYF
TRBV6-2/TRBV6-3,NA,NA,TRBJ1-6,TGTGCCAGCAGTTACCGGGGGGCGCGAGGGGTTCCACCCCTCCACTTT,CASSYRGARGVPPLHF
TRBV12-5,NA,NA,TRBJ1-5,TGTGCTAGTGGTTTGCCCCACGGGCCCCAGCATTTT,CASGLPHGPQHF
TRBV27,NA,few,TRBJ1-6,TGTGCCAGCAGGACGGGAAGCTCCTATAATTCACCCCTCCACTTT,CASRTGSSYNSPLHF
TRBV24-1,TRBD1,NA,TRBJ2-1,TGTGCCACCAGTACAGGGGACAACTCCTACAATGAGCAGTTCTTC,CATSTGDNSYNEQFF
TRBV3-1/TRBV3-2,NA,NA,TRBJ1-5,TGTGCCAGCAGCCAATCCTTGGGGCAGGAGCGGAGACAGCCCCAGCATTTT,CASSQSLGQERRQPQHF
TRBV6-8,TRBD1,NA,TRBJ1-6,TGTGCCAGCAGGTATCCGGGACAGAGTCGAAGGTCCTATAATTCACCCCTCCACTTT,CASRYPGQSRRSYNSPLHF
TRBV28,TRBD1,once,TRBJ1-2,TGTGCCAGCAGTCCCGGGACAGGGCAAGGCTATGGCTACACCTTC,CASSPGTGQGYGYTF
TRBV5-1,NA,NA,TRBJ2-1,TGCGCCAGCAGCTTCCTTGGGAATGAGCAGTTCTTC,CASSFLGNEQFF
TRBV3-1/TRBV3-2,NA,NA,TRBJ1-1,TGTGCCAGCAGCCAATCTGGGTGGGCTGAAGCTTTCTTT,CASSQSGWAEAFF
TRBV18,NA,NA,TRBJ1-5,TGTGCCAGCTCAGAAGGTTTTCGCAATCAGCCCCAGCATTTT,CASSEGFRNQPQHF
TRBV6-1,TRBD2,once,TRBJ2-3,TGTGCCAGCAGTGAGAGCCGGGGGGGTAGCACAGATACGCAGTATTTT,CASSESRGGSTDTQYF
TRBV6-2/TRBV6-3,TRBD2,few,TRBJ2-7,TGTGCCAGCAGTTCCCTCCGGGGGAAGCGGGGGAGCTCCTACGAGCAGTACTTC,CASSSLRGKRGSSYEQYF
TRBV19,NA,NA,TRBJ2-3,TGTGCCAGTAGTAGCACCGACACAGATACGCAGTATTTT,CASSSTDTDTQYF
TRBV5-5,TRBD2,NA,TRBJ2-5,TGTGCCAGCAGCCCCTCAGCGGGGGGCCCTCGGGAGACCCAGTACTTC,CASSPSAGGPRETQYF
TRBV28,NA,once,TRBJ2-2,TGTGCCAGCAGTTTACTTACTCGGATGAACACCGGGGAGCTGTTTTTT,CASSLLTRMNTGELFF
TRBV24-1,NA,NA,TRBJ2-6,TGTGCCACCAGTGAGGCGGTAGTCTCTGGGGCCAACGTCCTGACTTTC,CATSEAVVSGANVLTF
TRBV5-4,NA,NA,TRBJ1-1,TGTGCCAGCAGCTCGGGGTGGACTGAAGCTTTCTTT,CASSSGWTEAFF
TRBV19,NA,NA,TRBJ1-2,TGTGCCAGTAGAACTGAGAACTATGGCTACACCTTC,CASRTENYGYTF
TRBV7-9,NA,NA,TRBJ1-1,TGTGCCAGCAGCTGGGATGACACTGAAGCTTTCTTT,CASSWDDTEAFF
TRBV19,NA,NA,TRBJ2-3,TGTGCCAGTACCCCTGGGTGGGCAACTAGCACAGATACGCAGTATTTT,CASTPGWATSTDTQYF
TRBV2,NA,few,TRBJ1-2,TGTGCCAGCAGCCCACATGACGGCTACACCTTC,CASSPHDGYTF
TRBV12-5,NA,once,TRBJ2-5,TGTGCTAGTGGTTTTGGACCCCAAGAGACCCAGTACTTC,CASGFGPQETQYF
TRBV7-2,NA,NA,TRBJ1-1,TGTGCCAGCAGCCCTGGGACATGGTACGCTGAAGCTTTCTTT,CASSPGTWYAEAFF
TRBV6-1,NA,once,TRBJ1-2,TGTGCCAGCAGTGATATTCGAGGAAACTATGGCTACACCTTC,CASSDIRGNYGYTF
TRBV10-3,TRBD2,once,TRBJ2-1,TGTGCCATCAGTGGGCCGGGACTATCAAACAATGAGCAGTTCTTC,CAISGPGLSNNEQFF
TRBV7-6,NA,NA,TRBJ2-5,TGTGCCAGCAGCTACCAAGAGACCCAGTACTTC,CASSYQETQYF
TRBV20-1,NA,NA,TRBJ1-5,TGCAGTGCTAGTCGGAAGTCCAATCAGCCCCAGCATTTT,CSASRKSNQPQHF
TRBV13,TRBD1,NA,TRBJ1-5,TGTGCCAGCAGTTTCACCGGGACAGGGCCCGGGCAGCCCCAGCATTTT,CASSFTGTGPGQPQHF
TRBV19,TRBD2,NA,TRBJ2-5,TGTGCCAGTAGTATAACGAGACAGCGGGGGAGCGGGGAGACCCAGTACTTC,CASSITRQRGSGETQYF